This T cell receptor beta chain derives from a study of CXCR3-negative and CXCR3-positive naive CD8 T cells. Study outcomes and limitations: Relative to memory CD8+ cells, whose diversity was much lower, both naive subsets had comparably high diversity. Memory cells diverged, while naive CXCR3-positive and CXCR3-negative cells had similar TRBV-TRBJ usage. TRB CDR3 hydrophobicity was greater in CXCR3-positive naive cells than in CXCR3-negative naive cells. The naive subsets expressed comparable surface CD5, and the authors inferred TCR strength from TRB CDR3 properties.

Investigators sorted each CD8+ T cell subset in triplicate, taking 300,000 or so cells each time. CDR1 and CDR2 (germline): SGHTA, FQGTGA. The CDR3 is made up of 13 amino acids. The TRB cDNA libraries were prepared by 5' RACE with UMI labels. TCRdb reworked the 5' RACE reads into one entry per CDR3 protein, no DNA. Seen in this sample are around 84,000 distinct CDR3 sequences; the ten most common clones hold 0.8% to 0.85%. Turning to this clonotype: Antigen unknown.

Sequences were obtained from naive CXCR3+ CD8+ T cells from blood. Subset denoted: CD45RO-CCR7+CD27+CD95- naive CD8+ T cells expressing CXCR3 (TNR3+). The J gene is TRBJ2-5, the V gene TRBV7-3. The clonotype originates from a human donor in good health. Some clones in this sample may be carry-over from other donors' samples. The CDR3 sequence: CASSPSLEETQYF.